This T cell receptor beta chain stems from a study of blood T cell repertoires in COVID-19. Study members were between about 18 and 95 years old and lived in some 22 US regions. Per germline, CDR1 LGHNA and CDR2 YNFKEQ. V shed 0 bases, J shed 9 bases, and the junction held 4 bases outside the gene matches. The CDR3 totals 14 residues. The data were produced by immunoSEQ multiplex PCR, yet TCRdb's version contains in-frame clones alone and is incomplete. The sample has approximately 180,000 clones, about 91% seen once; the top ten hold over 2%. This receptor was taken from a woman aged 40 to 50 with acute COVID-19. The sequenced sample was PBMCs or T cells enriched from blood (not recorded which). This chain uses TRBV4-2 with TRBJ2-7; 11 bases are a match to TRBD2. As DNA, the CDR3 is TGTGCCAGCAGCCAAGATACTAGCGGGAGTGCGCAGTACTTC. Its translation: CASSQDTSGSAQYF.